This TCR beta chain appears in the sequencing data of a study of T cell responses to AZD1222 COVID-19 vaccine. Study-wide results and caveats: The study found Spike-specific TCR breadth and depth rose after two AZD1222 doses.

As regards this clone: What it recognizes is unknown.

The length of the CDR3 is 14 residues. Germline lookup yields CDR1 MGHRA and CDR2 YSYEKL. V gave up 5 bases and J gave up 4 bases, with 14 bases separating them. Measured with immunoSEQ multiplex PCR; TCRdb has only the in-frame clones, and not every one. Of under 130,000 clones listed, 89% are singletons. The chain couples TRBV4-1 to TRBJ1-2; D perhaps matches TRBD1 (5 bases). This clonotype was obtained from an adult who received the AZD1222 COVID-19 vaccine. This material consisted of peripheral blood, taken 28 days after the second AZD1222 dose. CDR3 sequence: CASSATGGSYGYTF. In DNA form, the CDR3 reads TGCGCCAGCAGCGCAACTGGGGGAAGCTATGGCTACACCTTC.